This is a list of T cell receptor beta chains from one sample in a study of cytomegalovirus exposure and HLA in healthy donors. Sequenced by immunoSEQ multiplex PCR; TCRdb stores in-frame clones only, minus some. The sample includes under 200,000 clones, approximately 71% of them seen just once. The sample taken for sequencing was PBMCs. The receptors derive from a man aged 45-65 years in good health and CMV-seronegative. Each CDR3 is given with its conserved first and last residue. Each record gives: D gene, clone size, J gene, V gene, CDR3 protein, CDR3 DNA. The D gene is left open where the match is weak. Size values are once, few and many counts, or a class for expanded clones, and some rows have none.

d_gene: TRBD1; abundance: -; j_gene: TRBJ1-4; v_gene: TRBV6-4; CDR3aa: CASSYSGQINEKLFF; CDR3nt: TGTGCCAGCAGTTACTCGGGACAGATTAATGAAAAACTGTTTTTT
d_gene: -; abundance: few; j_gene: TRBJ2-7; v_gene: TRBV7-9; CDR3aa: CASSLVGGDSYEQYF; CDR3nt: TGTGCCAGCAGCTTAGTTGGCGGGGATTCCTACGAGCAGTACTTC
d_gene: TRBD1; abundance: -; j_gene: TRBJ1-1; v_gene: TRBV10-2; CDR3aa: CASSEDRTGGTEAFF; CDR3nt: TGCGCCAGCAGTGAGGATCGGACAGGGGGCACTGAAGCTTTCTTT
d_gene: TRBD2; abundance: -; j_gene: TRBJ2-7; v_gene: TRBV11-3; CDR3aa: CASSPGGGHYEQYF; CDR3nt: TGTGCCAGCAGCCCCGGGGGGGGCCACTACGAGCAGTACTTC
d_gene: -; abundance: -; j_gene: TRBJ2-7; v_gene: TRBV6-1; CDR3aa: CASRELQGPYEQYF; CDR3nt: TGTGCCAGCAGGGAACTCCAGGGCCCCTACGAGCAGTACTTC
d_gene: TRBD1; abundance: -; j_gene: TRBJ2-2; v_gene: TRBV6-1; CDR3aa: CASRYGTENTGELFF; CDR3nt: TGTGCCAGCAGGTACGGGACAGAGAACACCGGGGAGCTGTTTTTT
d_gene: TRBD1; abundance: -; j_gene: TRBJ1-4; v_gene: TRBV12-5; CDR3aa: CASGAGGWRFNEKLFF; CDR3nt: TGTGCTAGTGGAGCAGGGGGTTGGAGGTTTAATGAAAAACTGTTTTTT
d_gene: TRBD1; abundance: -; j_gene: TRBJ1-5; v_gene: TRBV10-3; CDR3aa: CAISEFSVTGVKQPQHF; CDR3nt: TGTGCCATCAGTGAGTTTTCGGTGACAGGGGTAAAACAGCCCCAGCATTTT
d_gene: -; abundance: -; j_gene: TRBJ1-3; v_gene: TRBV18; CDR3aa: CASFTSGWDTGSSGNTIYF; CDR3nt: TGTGCCAGCTTCACCTCGGGCTGGGACACCGGAAGCTCTGGAAACACCATATATTTT
d_gene: -; abundance: -; j_gene: TRBJ2-2; v_gene: TRBV7-8; CDR3aa: CASSLVTVNTGELFF; CDR3nt: TGTGCCAGCAGCTTAGTTACGGTTAACACCGGGGAGCTGTTTTTT
d_gene: -; abundance: -; j_gene: TRBJ1-1; v_gene: TRBV5-1; CDR3aa: CASSLGTVMNTEAFF; CDR3nt: TGCGCCAGCAGCTTGGGGACAGTAATGAACACTGAAGCTTTCTTT
d_gene: TRBD1; abundance: -; j_gene: TRBJ2-3; v_gene: TRBV5-6; CDR3aa: CASSLGARGRSDTQYF; CDR3nt: TGTGCCAGCAGCTTGGGGGCCAGGGGGCGGTCAGATACGCAGTATTTT
d_gene: TRBD1; abundance: once; j_gene: TRBJ1-1; v_gene: TRBV7-2; CDR3aa: CASRVHRGLNTEAFF; CDR3nt: TGTGCCAGCAGGGTACACAGGGGGTTGAACACTGAAGCTTTCTTT
d_gene: -; abundance: -; j_gene: TRBJ2-2; v_gene: TRBV14; CDR3aa: CASSVRGANTGELFF; CDR3nt: TGTGCCAGCAGCGTCAGGGGTGCGAACACCGGGGAGCTGTTTTTT
d_gene: TRBD2; abundance: once; j_gene: TRBJ2-4; v_gene: TRBV6-6; CDR3aa: CASSYIGTSGNIQYF; CDR3nt: TGTGCCAGCAGTTATATCGGGACTAGCGGAAACATTCAGTACTTC
d_gene: TRBD1; abundance: few; j_gene: TRBJ1-2; v_gene: TRBV28; CDR3aa: CASTATGTGVRLGGYTF; CDR3nt: TGTGCCAGCACCGCAACCGGGACAGGGGTGAGGTTGGGTGGCTACACCTTC
d_gene: TRBD1; abundance: -; j_gene: TRBJ2-1; v_gene: TRBV2; CDR3aa: CASSEEGAGEQFF; CDR3nt: TGTGCCAGCAGTGAAGAGGGGGCAGGGGAGCAGTTCTTC
d_gene: TRBD1; abundance: -; j_gene: TRBJ1-3; v_gene: TRBV2; CDR3aa: CASEAGGSGNTIYF; CDR3nt: TGTGCCAGTGAAGCAGGGGGCTCTGGAAACACCATATATTTT
d_gene: TRBD1; abundance: -; j_gene: TRBJ2-7; v_gene: TRBV4-1; CDR3aa: CASSPTSGQGTYEQYF; CDR3nt: TGCGCCAGCAGCCCAACCTCGGGACAGGGTACCTACGAGCAGTACTTC
d_gene: TRBD1; abundance: few; j_gene: TRBJ2-3; v_gene: TRBV25-1; CDR3aa: CASSELGQGKADTQYF; CDR3nt: TGTGCCAGCAGTGAATTGGGACAGGGGAAGGCAGATACGCAGTATTTT
d_gene: TRBD1; abundance: -; j_gene: TRBJ2-7; v_gene: TRBV11-2; CDR3aa: CASSLIGRTGGDEQYF; CDR3nt: TGTGCCAGCAGCTTGATAGGGCGGACAGGGGGCGACGAGCAGTACTTC
d_gene: TRBD1; abundance: -; j_gene: TRBJ2-3; v_gene: TRBV7-6; CDR3aa: CASRPTGDRSTDTQYF; CDR3nt: TGTGCCAGCAGGCCGACAGGGGACCGAAGCACAGATACGCAGTATTTT
d_gene: TRBD2; abundance: few; j_gene: TRBJ2-1; v_gene: TRBV27; CDR3aa: CASSLLAGGLNEQFF; CDR3nt: TGTGCCAGCAGTTTACTAGCGGGGGGGCTCAATGAGCAGTTCTTC
d_gene: TRBD1; abundance: -; j_gene: TRBJ1-5; v_gene: TRBV7-9; CDR3aa: CASSLGTGGVQPQHF; CDR3nt: TGTGCCAGCAGCTTAGGGACAGGGGGCGTTCAGCCCCAGCATTTT
d_gene: -; abundance: -; j_gene: TRBJ2-1; v_gene: TRBV5-1; CDR3aa: CASSLGAGSYNEQFF; CDR3nt: TGCGCCAGCAGCTTGGGGGCGGGCTCCTACAATGAGCAGTTCTTC
d_gene: TRBD1; abundance: -; j_gene: TRBJ2-5; v_gene: TRBV28; CDR3aa: CASSFGTGYQETQYF; CDR3nt: TGTGCCAGCAGTTTTGGGACAGGGTACCAAGAGACCCAGTACTTC
d_gene: -; abundance: -; j_gene: TRBJ2-3; v_gene: TRBV7-3; CDR3aa: CASSFTSGDTQYF; CDR3nt: TGTGCCAGCAGCTTCACGTCCGGAGATACGCAGTATTTT
d_gene: TRBD1; abundance: -; j_gene: TRBJ2-3; v_gene: TRBV2; CDR3aa: CASSATGTALFRTDTQYF; CDR3nt: TGTGCCAGCAGTGCCACCGGGACAGCCCTTTTCCGCACAGATACGCAGTATTTT
d_gene: TRBD1; abundance: -; j_gene: TRBJ1-2; v_gene: TRBV7-9; CDR3aa: CASSSGTAGYTF; CDR3nt: TGTGCCAGCAGCTCAGGGACAGCTGGCTACACCTTC
d_gene: -; abundance: once; j_gene: TRBJ1-2; v_gene: TRBV7-9; CDR3aa: CASSLGPDYGYTF; CDR3nt: TGTGCCAGCAGCCTTGGGCCGGACTATGGCTACACCTTC
d_gene: -; abundance: -; j_gene: TRBJ1-1; v_gene: TRBV6-5; CDR3aa: CASSYYQGLNTEAFF; CDR3nt: TGTGCCAGCAGTTACTATCAGGGCTTGAACACTGAAGCTTTCTTT
d_gene: -; abundance: -; j_gene: TRBJ1-4; v_gene: TRBV5-5; CDR3aa: CASSNEGFNEKLFF; CDR3nt: TGTGCCAGCAGCAATGAGGGTTTTAATGAAAAACTGTTTTTT
d_gene: -; abundance: once; j_gene: TRBJ2-5; v_gene: TRBV5-1; CDR3aa: CASSLGWEATDQETQYF; CDR3nt: TGCGCCAGCAGCTTGGGGTGGGAGGCGACCGACCAAGAGACCCAGTACTTC
d_gene: -; abundance: -; j_gene: TRBJ2-7; v_gene: TRBV5-6; CDR3aa: CASSGNRAPGSYEQYF; CDR3nt: TGTGCCAGCAGCGGTAACAGGGCCCCTGGCTCCTACGAGCAGTACTTC
d_gene: -; abundance: -; j_gene: TRBJ1-2; v_gene: TRBV19; CDR3aa: CASSISGIANYGYTF; CDR3nt: TGTGCCAGTAGTATTAGCGGGATCGCTAACTATGGCTACACCTTC
d_gene: TRBD1; abundance: -; j_gene: TRBJ1-1; v_gene: TRBV5-1; CDR3aa: CASSSTGAGGTEAFF; CDR3nt: TGCGCCAGCAGCTCGACAGGGGCGGGTGGCACTGAAGCTTTCTTT
d_gene: TRBD1; abundance: few; j_gene: TRBJ1-4; v_gene: TRBV5-1; CDR3aa: CASSLAGQGGNEKLFF; CDR3nt: TGCGCCAGCAGCTTGGCTGGACAGGGAGGTAATGAAAAACTGTTTTTT
d_gene: TRBD1; abundance: -; j_gene: TRBJ1-1; v_gene: TRBV6-5; CDR3aa: CASRYRGPTEAFF; CDR3nt: TGTGCCAGCAGATACAGGGGTCCCACTGAAGCTTTCTTT
d_gene: -; abundance: few; j_gene: TRBJ2-4; v_gene: TRBV2; CDR3aa: CASSDGASKNIQYF; CDR3nt: TGTGCCAGCAGTGATGGGGCCTCCAAAAACATTCAGTACTTC
d_gene: -; abundance: -; j_gene: TRBJ2-2; v_gene: TRBV5-4; CDR3aa: CASSPVGGANTGELFF; CDR3nt: TGTGCCAGCAGCCCGGTAGGGGGGGCGAACACCGGGGAGCTGTTTTTT
d_gene: -; abundance: -; j_gene: TRBJ2-3; v_gene: TRBV9; CDR3aa: CASSVEGGGGTDTQYF; CDR3nt: TGTGCCAGCAGCGTAGAAGGGGGAGGGGGCACAGATACGCAGTATTTT
d_gene: TRBD1; abundance: few; j_gene: TRBJ1-6; v_gene: TRBV19; CDR3aa: CASRDRGSPLHF; CDR3nt: TGTGCCAGTCGGGACAGGGGATCACCCCTCCACTTT
d_gene: TRBD2; abundance: -; j_gene: TRBJ2-3; v_gene: TRBV5-4; CDR3aa: CASSLGAGGPADTQYF; CDR3nt: TGTGCCAGCAGCTTGGGAGCGGGGGGGCCTGCAGATACGCAGTATTTT
d_gene: TRBD2; abundance: once; j_gene: TRBJ2-7; v_gene: TRBV11-2; CDR3aa: CASSLGDRLAGDSYEQYF; CDR3nt: TGTGCCAGCAGCTTAGGAGACAGACTAGCGGGGGACTCCTACGAGCAGTACTTC
d_gene: TRBD1; abundance: once; j_gene: TRBJ1-2; v_gene: TRBV29-1; CDR3aa: CSVETTGLGGYTF; CDR3nt: TGCAGCGTTGAAACGACAGGGCTAGGTGGCTACACCTTC
d_gene: TRBD1; abundance: few; j_gene: TRBJ1-1; v_gene: TRBV5-5; CDR3aa: CASSLAGTANTEAFF; CDR3nt: TGTGCCAGCAGCTTGGCCGGGACAGCGAACACTGAAGCTTTCTTT
d_gene: -; abundance: -; j_gene: TRBJ1-1; v_gene: TRBV6-1; CDR3aa: CASSEGGGSEAFF; CDR3nt: TGTGCCAGCAGTGAAGGGGGGGGGTCTGAAGCTTTCTTT
d_gene: TRBD1; abundance: -; j_gene: TRBJ1-1; v_gene: TRBV6-6; CDR3aa: CASSPTGSNTEAFF; CDR3nt: TGTGCCAGCAGCCCGACAGGGTCGAACACTGAAGCTTTCTTT
d_gene: TRBD1; abundance: -; j_gene: TRBJ1-2; v_gene: TRBV5-1; CDR3aa: CASSSTGVYGYTF; CDR3nt: TGCGCCAGCAGCTCTACAGGGGTCTATGGCTACACCTTC
d_gene: TRBD1; abundance: -; j_gene: TRBJ1-1; v_gene: TRBV7-2; CDR3aa: CASSLGVGGAEAFF; CDR3nt: TGTGCCAGCAGCCTAGGGGTAGGGGGCGCTGAAGCTTTCTTT
d_gene: -; abundance: few; j_gene: TRBJ2-1; v_gene: TRBV5-1; CDR3aa: CASSPLYNEQFF; CDR3nt: TGCGCCAGCAGCCCCCTTTACAATGAGCAGTTCTTC
d_gene: TRBD1; abundance: -; j_gene: TRBJ1-6; v_gene: TRBV9; CDR3aa: CASSVGGQPYNSPLHF; CDR3nt: TGTGCCAGCAGCGTAGGGGGACAGCCTTATAATTCACCCCTCCACTTT
d_gene: -; abundance: -; j_gene: TRBJ1-5; v_gene: TRBV6-5; CDR3aa: CASSRQGNQPQHF; CDR3nt: TGTGCCAGCAGCCGACAGGGCAATCAGCCCCAGCATTTT
d_gene: -; abundance: -; j_gene: TRBJ2-2; v_gene: TRBV19; CDR3aa: CASNLMTRNTGELFF; CDR3nt: TGTGCCAGTAATTTGATGACACGTAACACCGGGGAGCTGTTTTTT
d_gene: -; abundance: -; j_gene: TRBJ1-2; v_gene: TRBV7-3; CDR3aa: CASSPHRVSNYGYTF; CDR3nt: TGTGCCAGCAGCCCCCACAGGGTATCTAACTATGGCTACACCTTC
d_gene: TRBD1; abundance: -; j_gene: TRBJ1-2; v_gene: TRBV28; CDR3aa: CASRTHGQDALTNYGYTF; CDR3nt: TGTGCCAGCAGAACCCACGGACAGGACGCCCTTACTAACTATGGCTACACCTTC